This T cell receptor (beta chain) derives from a study of tumor-infiltrating lymphocytes in primary liver carcinoma. Study as a whole: Staging placed the tumors at T1-T3 N0M0, and they measured about 4.2 to 10 cm across. Study-wide points: Left bulk and unsorted, the samples did not allow CD4+ and CD8+ repertoires to be compared. Pairs comparing tumor with adjacent tissue or blood overlapped less than pairs drawn from tumor regions.

Unsorted whole blood served as the source of blood RNA, and germline DNA was extracted as well. Total RNA (around 500 ng) served as template for TCR beta cDNA synthesis primed by a constant-region primer. Three rounds of nested multiplex PCR with slightly modified ARM-PCR produced TCR beta libraries. TRBV1-TRBV30 forward primers and a C-beta reverse primer were used in the first two PCR rounds, which each ran for approximately 11 cycles. TCRdb reanalysed the multiplex PCR reads using MiXCR and keeps one entry per CDR3 protein. The data contain 300,000 to 350,000 distinct CDR3 sequences, less than 65% of them seen just once; the ten biggest clones take up roughly 6%. From germline, CDR1 is SGHAT and CDR2 FQNNGV. Trimming took off 7 bases at V and 12 bases at J, with 21 bases between the two ends. The CDR3 has 13 amino acids. Worth noting for this clonotype: Its specificity is unknown.

Sequenced sample: peripheral blood. This clonotype originated in a man aged 35-49 years with primary liver carcinoma and hepatitis B virus infection. The gene calls are TRBV11-2 and TRBJ1-1; D unclear. CDR3 loop: CASNYGHVGESFF. CDR3 in DNA: TGTGCCAGCAACTATGGGCACGTTGGGGAATCTTTCTTT.